A selection of T cell receptor beta chains follows, all from one sample in a study of neurological immune-mediated disorders. TCRdb ran MiXCR on the 5' RACE reads and lists one entry per CDR3 protein. The data hold around 49,000 distinct CDR3 sequences, with roughly 14% observed a single time. The sample was PBMCs. These receptor sequences come from a male donor with HTLV-1-associated myelopathy (HAM/TSP). Both conserved end residues are part of each CDR3. The order of the fields is D gene, clone size, V gene, J gene, CDR3 DNA, CDR3 protein. The D gene is left open where the match is weak. Size tells how often a clone was seen (once, few, many) or the class of an expanded clone, and some rows leave it out.

d_call: .; clone_size: .; v_call: TRBV7-9; j_call: TRBJ1-4; cdr3_nt: TGTGCCAACAGCCTTCCACCCGGGGGAGCAACTAATGAAAAACTGTTTTTT; cdr3_aa: CANSLPPGGATNEKLFF
d_call: .; clone_size: many; v_call: TRBV5-1; j_call: TRBJ2-5; cdr3_nt: TGCGCCAGCAGCTTGGCCGAGACAGCCAACCAAGAGACCCAGTACTTC; cdr3_aa: CASSLAETANQETQYF
d_call: .; clone_size: many; v_call: TRBV5-5; j_call: TRBJ2-1; cdr3_nt: TGTGCCAGCAGCTTGACAGGGTGGACCTACAATGAGCAGTTCTTC; cdr3_aa: CASSLTGWTYNEQFF
d_call: .; clone_size: many; v_call: TRBV9; j_call: TRBJ1-2; cdr3_nt: TGTGCCAGCAGCTCCCTCGTCAGGGGTTATGGCTACACCTTC; cdr3_aa: CASSSLVRGYGYTF
d_call: .; clone_size: once; v_call: TRBV7-6; j_call: TRBJ2-3; cdr3_nt: TGTGCCAGCTCCCAATGGGGGCCTTCTAGCACAGATACGCAGTATTTT; cdr3_aa: CASSQWGPSSTDTQYF
d_call: .; clone_size: many; v_call: TRBV6-5; j_call: TRBJ2-4; cdr3_nt: TGTGCCAGCAAGAGAACCCTTACAGGGATTATTCAGTACTTC; cdr3_aa: CASKRTLTGIIQYF
d_call: .; clone_size: .; v_call: TRBV3-1; j_call: TRBJ2-7; cdr3_nt: TGTGCCAGCAGCCAAAGATCTGCGGCCTACGAGCAGTACTTC; cdr3_aa: CASSQRSAAYEQYF
d_call: TRBD2; clone_size: many; v_call: TRBV5-1; j_call: TRBJ2-3; cdr3_nt: TGCGCCAGCCGAGCGGGGACCAGCACAGATACGCAGTATTTT; cdr3_aa: CASRAGTSTDTQYF
d_call: TRBD2; clone_size: many; v_call: TRBV20-1; j_call: TRBJ2-1; cdr3_nt: TGCAGTGCTCGGGATTGGACGATCCTAGCGGGCACAAGGCATGAGCAGTTCTTC; cdr3_aa: CSARDWTILAGTRHEQFF
d_call: TRBD1; clone_size: many; v_call: TRBV6-6; j_call: TRBJ1-1; cdr3_nt: TGTGCCAGCAACCCGCAGGGGGCTCGTACTGAAGCTTTCTTT; cdr3_aa: CASNPQGARTEAFF
d_call: TRBD1; clone_size: many; v_call: TRBV5-5; j_call: TRBJ2-1; cdr3_nt: TGTGCCAGCAGCTTGGCCGGGCAGGGGGCCGGAAATGAGCAGTTCTTC; cdr3_aa: CASSLAGQGAGNEQFF
d_call: .; clone_size: many; v_call: TRBV18; j_call: TRBJ1-6; cdr3_nt: TGTGCCAGCTCACCACAGGGTGACAGAAATTCACCCCTCCACTTT; cdr3_aa: CASSPQGDRNSPLHF
d_call: .; clone_size: .; v_call: TRBV5-1; j_call: TRBJ2-3; cdr3_nt: TGCGCCAGAAGCCCCCCGGGTACAGGTAGCACAGATACGCAGTATTTT; cdr3_aa: CARSPPGTGSTDTQYF
d_call: .; clone_size: .; v_call: TRBV6-2/TRBV6-3; j_call: TRBJ2-2; cdr3_nt: TGTGCCAGCAGTTACACTCGGAACACCGGGGAGCTGTTTTTT; cdr3_aa: CASSYTRNTGELFF
d_call: .; clone_size: many; v_call: TRBV7-9; j_call: TRBJ2-5; cdr3_nt: TGTGCCAGCAGCTTAGGGGATAGCAGGGAGACCCAGTACTTC; cdr3_aa: CASSLGDSRETQYF
d_call: TRBD1; clone_size: many; v_call: TRBV7-2; j_call: TRBJ2-3; cdr3_nt: TGTGCCAGCAGCTCGCCGCGGGACAGGCCAACACACACAGATACGCAGTATTTT; cdr3_aa: CASSSPRDRPTHTDTQYF
d_call: .; clone_size: many; v_call: TRBV24-1; j_call: TRBJ1-2; cdr3_nt: TGTGCCACCAGTGATGAGACAGGCTTCGAAAACATCTACGGCTACACCTTC; cdr3_aa: CATSDETGFENIYGYTF
d_call: TRBD2; clone_size: many; v_call: TRBV5-1; j_call: TRBJ2-3; cdr3_nt: TGCGCCAGCAGCCCGGGACTAGCGGGGATTACCGGGGCAGATACGCAGTATTTT; cdr3_aa: CASSPGLAGITGADTQYF
d_call: .; clone_size: many; v_call: TRBV20-1; j_call: TRBJ2-3; cdr3_nt: TGCAGTGCTCCGAGGCCCGCGAGCACAGATACGCAGTATTTT; cdr3_aa: CSAPRPASTDTQYF
d_call: .; clone_size: many; v_call: TRBV5-1; j_call: TRBJ2-2; cdr3_nt: TGCGCCAGCAGCCAACGTTTTGCCGGGGAGCTGTTTTTT; cdr3_aa: CASSQRFAGELFF
d_call: TRBD1; clone_size: many; v_call: TRBV24-1; j_call: TRBJ2-1; cdr3_nt: TGTGCCACCAGTGACTTGCCCAATGACAGGGGGCAGGGGGAGCAGTTCTTC; cdr3_aa: CATSDLPNDRGQGEQFF
d_call: TRBD1; clone_size: many; v_call: TRBV29-1; j_call: TRBJ2-7; cdr3_nt: TGCAGCGTTGGAGGCAACAGGGGCTACGAGCAGTACTTC; cdr3_aa: CSVGGNRGYEQYF
d_call: TRBD2; clone_size: few; v_call: TRBV20-1; j_call: TRBJ2-7; cdr3_nt: TGCAGTGCTACCCGAGGGAGCGGGGGGGCTTCCTACGAGCAGTACTTC; cdr3_aa: CSATRGSGGASYEQYF
d_call: .; clone_size: many; v_call: TRBV5-1; j_call: TRBJ2-4; cdr3_nt: TGCGCCAGCAGCCCTGGGACGGGTGCTATAGCCAAAAACATTCAGTACTTC; cdr3_aa: CASSPGTGAIAKNIQYF
d_call: .; clone_size: many; v_call: TRBV10-3; j_call: TRBJ2-5; cdr3_nt: TGTGCCATCAGTGAGACGCAGCCACCTCAAGAGACCCAGTACTTC; cdr3_aa: CAISETQPPQETQYF
d_call: .; clone_size: few; v_call: TRBV7-2; j_call: TRBJ1-5; cdr3_nt: TGTGCCAGCAGCCTGGGACTCCACAATCAGCCCCAGCATTTT; cdr3_aa: CASSLGLHNQPQHF